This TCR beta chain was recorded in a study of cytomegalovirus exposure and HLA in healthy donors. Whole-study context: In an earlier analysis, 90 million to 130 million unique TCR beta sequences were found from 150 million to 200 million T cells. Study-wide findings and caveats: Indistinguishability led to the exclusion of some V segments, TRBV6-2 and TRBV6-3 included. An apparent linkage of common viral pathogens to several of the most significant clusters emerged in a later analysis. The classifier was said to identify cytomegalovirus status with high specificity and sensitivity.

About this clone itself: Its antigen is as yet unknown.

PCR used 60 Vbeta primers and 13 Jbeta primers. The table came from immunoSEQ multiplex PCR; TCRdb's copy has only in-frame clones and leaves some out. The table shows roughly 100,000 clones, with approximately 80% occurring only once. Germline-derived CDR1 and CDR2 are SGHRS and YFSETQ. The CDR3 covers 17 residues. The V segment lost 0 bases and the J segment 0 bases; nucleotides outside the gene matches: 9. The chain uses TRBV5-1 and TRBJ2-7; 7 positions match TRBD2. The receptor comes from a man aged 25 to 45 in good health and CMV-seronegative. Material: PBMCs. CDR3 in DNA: TGCGCCAGCAGCTTGGGCGCTAGCGGCCTGAGCTCCTACGAGCAGTACTTC. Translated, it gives CASSLGASGLSSYEQYF.